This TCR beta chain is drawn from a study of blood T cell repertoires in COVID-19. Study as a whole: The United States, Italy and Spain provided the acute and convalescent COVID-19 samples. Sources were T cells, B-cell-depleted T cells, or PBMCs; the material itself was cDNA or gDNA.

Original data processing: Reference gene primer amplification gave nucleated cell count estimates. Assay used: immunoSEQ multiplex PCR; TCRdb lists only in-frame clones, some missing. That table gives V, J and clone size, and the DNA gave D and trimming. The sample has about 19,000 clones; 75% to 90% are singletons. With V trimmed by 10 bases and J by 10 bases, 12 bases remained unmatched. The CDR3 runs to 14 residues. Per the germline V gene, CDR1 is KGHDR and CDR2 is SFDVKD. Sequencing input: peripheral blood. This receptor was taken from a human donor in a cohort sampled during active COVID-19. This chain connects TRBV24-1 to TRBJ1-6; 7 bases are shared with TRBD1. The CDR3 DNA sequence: TGTGCCACACCAGGGGGGCCCTTTAGGTCACCCCTCCACTTT. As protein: CATPGGPFRSPLHF.